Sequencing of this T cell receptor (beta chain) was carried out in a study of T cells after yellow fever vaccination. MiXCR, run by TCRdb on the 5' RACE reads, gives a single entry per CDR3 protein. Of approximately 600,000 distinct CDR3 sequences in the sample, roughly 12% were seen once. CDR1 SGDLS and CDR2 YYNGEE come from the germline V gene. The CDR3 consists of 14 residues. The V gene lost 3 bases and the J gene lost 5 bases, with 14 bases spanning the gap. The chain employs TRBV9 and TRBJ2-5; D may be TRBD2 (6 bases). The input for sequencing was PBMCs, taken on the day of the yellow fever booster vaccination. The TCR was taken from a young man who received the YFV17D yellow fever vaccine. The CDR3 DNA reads TGTGCCAGCAGCGGGGGAGGCCCGGTGGAGACCCAGTACTTC. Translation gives CASSGGGPVETQYF.